The clone carrying this T cell receptor (beta chain) was counted between two and nine times. Its antigen is still unknown. The junction does not match germline at one end; this may be a read error. Germline-derived CDR1 and CDR2 are MNHNS and SASEGT. The CDR3 loop spans 14 amino acids. As to treatment: roughly 10-day PBMC culture with coronavirus spike peptide pools or control peptides (ViraFEST assay). Sequenced with the Oncomine TCR Beta short-read assay was DNA taken from cultured CD4+ T cells. Genomic DNA was drawn out of CD4+ T cells grown in culture. TCRdb reanalysed the PCR reads using MiXCR and keeps one entry per CDR3 protein. The data show tens of thousands of distinct CDR3 sequences, 67% seen once. The data were taken from a study of vaccination and CD4 T cells after COVID-19. Study-level information: Between diagnosis and the drawing of post-COVID samples lay a median roughly 100 days (range 35 to 161). Overlapping spike peptides of SARS-CoV-2, HCoV-NL63, HCoV-OC43 and HCoV-229E stimulated the cells.

J is TRBJ1-3 and V is TRBV6-1; D gene unclear. The sequences come from CD4+ T cells from blood, cultured in vitro, collected after SARS-CoV-2 vaccination. The sequence derives from a human donor who received a COVID-19 vaccine. This CDR3 reads CASRFDETGNTICF. CDR3 DNA sequence: TGTGCCAGCCGCTTCGACGAGACTGGAAACACCATATGTTTT.